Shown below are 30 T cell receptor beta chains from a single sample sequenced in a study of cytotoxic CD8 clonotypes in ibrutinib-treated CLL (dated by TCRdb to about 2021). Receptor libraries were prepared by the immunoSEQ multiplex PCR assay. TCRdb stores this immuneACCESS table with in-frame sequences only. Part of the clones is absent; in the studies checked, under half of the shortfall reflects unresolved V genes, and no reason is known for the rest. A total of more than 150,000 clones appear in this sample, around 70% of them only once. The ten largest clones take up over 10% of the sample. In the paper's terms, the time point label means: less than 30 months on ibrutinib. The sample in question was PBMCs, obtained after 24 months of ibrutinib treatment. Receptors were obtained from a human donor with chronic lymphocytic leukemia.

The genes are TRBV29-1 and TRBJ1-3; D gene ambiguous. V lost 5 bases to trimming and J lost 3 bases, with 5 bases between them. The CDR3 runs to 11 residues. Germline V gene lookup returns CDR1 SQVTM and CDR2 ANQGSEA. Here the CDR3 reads CSVSYGNTIYF. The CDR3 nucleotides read TGCAGCGTTTCTTATGGAAACACCATATATTTT.

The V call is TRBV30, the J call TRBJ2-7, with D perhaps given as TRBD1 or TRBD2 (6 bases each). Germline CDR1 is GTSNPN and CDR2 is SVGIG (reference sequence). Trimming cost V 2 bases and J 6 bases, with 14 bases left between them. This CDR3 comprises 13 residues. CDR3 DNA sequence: TGTGCCTGGAGTAGGGGGGCCGGTGGCGAGCAGTACTTC. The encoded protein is CAWSRGAGGEQYF.

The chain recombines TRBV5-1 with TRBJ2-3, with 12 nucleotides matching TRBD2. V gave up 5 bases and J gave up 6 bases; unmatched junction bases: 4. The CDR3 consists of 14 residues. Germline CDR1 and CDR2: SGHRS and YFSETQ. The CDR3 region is CASRTSGSIDTQYF. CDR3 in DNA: TGCGCCAGCAGGACTAGCGGGAGTATTGATACGCAGTATTTT.

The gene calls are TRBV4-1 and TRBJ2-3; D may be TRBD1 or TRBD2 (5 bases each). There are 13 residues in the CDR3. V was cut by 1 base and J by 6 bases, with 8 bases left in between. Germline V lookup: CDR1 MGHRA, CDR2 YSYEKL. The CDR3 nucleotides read TGCGCCAGCAGCCAAGTTGGGACGGATACGCAGTATTTT. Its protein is CASSQVGTDTQYF.

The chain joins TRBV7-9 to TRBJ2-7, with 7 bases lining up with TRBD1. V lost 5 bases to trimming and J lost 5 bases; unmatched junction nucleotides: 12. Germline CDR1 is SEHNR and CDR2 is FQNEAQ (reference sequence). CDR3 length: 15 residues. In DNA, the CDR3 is TGTGCCAGCAGCCCCCAGACAGGGATTCTCGACGAGCAGTACTTC. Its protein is CASSPQTGILDEQYF. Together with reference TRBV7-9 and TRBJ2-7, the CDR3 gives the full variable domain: DTGVSQNPRHKITKRGQNVTFRCDPISEHNRLYWYRQTLGQGPEFLTYFQNEAQLEKSRLLSDRFSAERPKGSFSTLEIQRTEQGDSAMYLCASSPQTGILDEQYFGPGTRLTVT.

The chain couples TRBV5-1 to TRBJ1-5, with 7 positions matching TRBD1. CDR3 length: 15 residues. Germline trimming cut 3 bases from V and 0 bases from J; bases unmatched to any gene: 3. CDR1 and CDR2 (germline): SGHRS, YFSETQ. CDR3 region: CASSSTGASNQPQHF. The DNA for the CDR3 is TGCGCCAGCAGCTCTACAGGGGCTAGCAATCAGCCCCAGCATTTT.

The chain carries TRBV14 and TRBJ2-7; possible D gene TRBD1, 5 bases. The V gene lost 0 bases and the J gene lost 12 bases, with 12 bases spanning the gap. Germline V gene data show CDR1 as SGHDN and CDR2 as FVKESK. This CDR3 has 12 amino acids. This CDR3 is CASSQDTRVLYF. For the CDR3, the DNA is TGTGCCAGCAGCCAAGATACCAGGGTGCTGTACTTC. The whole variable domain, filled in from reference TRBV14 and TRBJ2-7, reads EAGVTQFPSHSVIEKGQTVTLRCDPISGHDNLYWYRRVMGKEIKFLLHFVKESKQDESGMPNNRFLAERTGGTYSTLKVQPAELEDSGVYFCASSQDTRVLYFGPGTRLTVT.

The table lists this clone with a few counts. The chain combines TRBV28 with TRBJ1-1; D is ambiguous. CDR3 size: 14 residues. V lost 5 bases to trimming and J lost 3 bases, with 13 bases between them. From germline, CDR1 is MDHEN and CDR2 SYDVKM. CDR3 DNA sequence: TGTGCCAGCAGTCAGACCCTAAAGGACACTGAAGCTTTCTTT. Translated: CASSQTLKDTEAFF. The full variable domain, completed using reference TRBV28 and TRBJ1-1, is DVKVTQSSRYLVKRTGEKVFLECVQDMDHENMFWYRQDPGLGLRLIYFSYDVKMKEKGDIPEGYSVSREKKERFSLILESASTNQTSMYLCASSQTLKDTEAFFGQGTRLTVV.

CDR3 protein: CASSLVWNQETQYF. DNA for the CDR3: TGTGCCAGCAGCTTAGTTTGGAACCAAGAGACCCAGTACTTC. The genes are TRBV7-2 and TRBJ2-5, with no clear D. CDR1 SGHTA and CDR2 FQGNSA come from the germline V gene. Trimming pared 1 base from V and 0 bases from J, leaving 6 bases between. CDR3 length: 14 amino acids.

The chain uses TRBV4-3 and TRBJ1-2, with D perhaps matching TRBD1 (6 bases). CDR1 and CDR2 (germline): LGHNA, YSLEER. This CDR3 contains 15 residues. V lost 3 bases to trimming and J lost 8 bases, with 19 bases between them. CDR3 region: CASSHPNGGGAGYTF. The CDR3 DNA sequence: TGCGCCAGCAGCCACCCGAATGGAGGGGGGGCAGGCTACACCTTC.

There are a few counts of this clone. The CDR3: CASSLYPISYEQYF. The CDR3 DNA follows: TGTGCCAGCAGTCTTTACCCCATATCGTACGAGCAGTACTTC. The chain is built from TRBV28 and TRBJ2-7, with D uncertain. The CDR3 contains 14 residues. With 5 bases removed from V and 4 bases from J, the gap between germline ends came to 15 bases. The germline gives CDR1 MDHEN, CDR2 SYDVKM.

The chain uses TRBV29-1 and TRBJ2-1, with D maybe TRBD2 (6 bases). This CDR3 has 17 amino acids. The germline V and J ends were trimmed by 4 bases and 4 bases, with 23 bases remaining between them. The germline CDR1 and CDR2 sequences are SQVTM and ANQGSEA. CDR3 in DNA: TGCAGCGTTGTCCCTCGAGGAGGAGCGGGTGGATACAATGAGCAGTTCTTC. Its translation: CSVVPRGGAGGYNEQFF.

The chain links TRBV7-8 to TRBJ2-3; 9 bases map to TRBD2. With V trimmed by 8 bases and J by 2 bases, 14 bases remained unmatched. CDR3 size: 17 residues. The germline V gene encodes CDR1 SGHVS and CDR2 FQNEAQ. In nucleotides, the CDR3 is TGTGCCAGCTTTCGCACAGCCGGGACTAGCCTCACAGATACGCAGTATTTT. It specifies CASFRTAGTSLTDTQYF.

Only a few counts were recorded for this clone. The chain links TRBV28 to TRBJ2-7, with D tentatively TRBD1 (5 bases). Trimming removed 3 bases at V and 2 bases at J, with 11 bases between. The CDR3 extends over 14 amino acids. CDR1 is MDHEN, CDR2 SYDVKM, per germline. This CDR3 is CASSFLQGPYEQYF. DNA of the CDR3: TGTGCCAGCAGTTTCCTCCAGGGCCCCTACGAGCAGTACTTC.

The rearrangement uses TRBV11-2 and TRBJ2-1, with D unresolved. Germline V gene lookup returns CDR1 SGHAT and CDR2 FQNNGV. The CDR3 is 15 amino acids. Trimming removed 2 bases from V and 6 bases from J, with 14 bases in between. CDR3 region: CASSLSPTYPNEQFF. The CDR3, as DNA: TGTGCCAGCAGCTTATCACCCACATACCCCAATGAGCAGTTCTTC.

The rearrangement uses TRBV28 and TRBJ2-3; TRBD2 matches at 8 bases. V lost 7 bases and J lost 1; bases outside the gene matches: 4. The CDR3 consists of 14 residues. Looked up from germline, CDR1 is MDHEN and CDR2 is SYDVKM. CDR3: CASTPGGGTDTQYF. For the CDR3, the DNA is TGTGCCAGCACCCCCGGGGGGGGCACAGATACGCAGTATTTT. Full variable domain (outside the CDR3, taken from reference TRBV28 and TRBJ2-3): DVKVTQSSRYLVKRTGEKVFLECVQDMDHENMFWYRQDPGLGLRLIYFSYDVKMKEKGDIPEGYSVSREKKERFSLILESASTNQTSMYLCASTPGGGTDTQYFGPGTRLTVL.

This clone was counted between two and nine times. Written as DNA, the CDR3 is TGTGCCAGCAGCCCGTCTACAGGGGGAATCCAGCCCCAGCATTTT. Amino acids: CASSPSTGGIQPQHF. The V gene is TRBV9, the J gene TRBJ1-5, with 8 positions matching TRBD1. Germline V gene lookup returns CDR1 SGDLS and CDR2 YYNGEE. Trimming at V came to 4 bases and at J to 7 bases, leaving 10 bases not matched to a gene. The CDR3 sequence is 15 residues long.

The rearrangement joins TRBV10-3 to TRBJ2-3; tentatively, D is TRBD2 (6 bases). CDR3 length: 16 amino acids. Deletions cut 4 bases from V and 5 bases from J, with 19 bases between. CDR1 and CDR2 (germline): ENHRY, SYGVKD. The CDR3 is CAISVLKEGLRDTQYF. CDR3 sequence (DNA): TGTGCCATCAGTGTTCTCAAGGAGGGCCTTAGAGATACGCAGTATTTT.

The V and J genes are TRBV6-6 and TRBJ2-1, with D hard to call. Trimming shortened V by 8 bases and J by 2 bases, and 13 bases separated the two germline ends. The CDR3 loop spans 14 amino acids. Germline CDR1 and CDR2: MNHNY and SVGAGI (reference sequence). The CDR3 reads CASEAGPTYNEQFF. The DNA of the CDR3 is TGTGCCAGCGAGGCTGGACCTACCTACAATGAGCAGTTCTTC.

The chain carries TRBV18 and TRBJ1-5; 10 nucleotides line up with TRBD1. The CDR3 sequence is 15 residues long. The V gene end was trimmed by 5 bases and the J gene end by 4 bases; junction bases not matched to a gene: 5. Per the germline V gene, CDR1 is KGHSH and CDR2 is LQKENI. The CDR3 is CASSRTGGENQPQHF. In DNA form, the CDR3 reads TGTGCCAGCTCAAGGACAGGGGGTGAGAATCAGCCCCAGCATTTT.

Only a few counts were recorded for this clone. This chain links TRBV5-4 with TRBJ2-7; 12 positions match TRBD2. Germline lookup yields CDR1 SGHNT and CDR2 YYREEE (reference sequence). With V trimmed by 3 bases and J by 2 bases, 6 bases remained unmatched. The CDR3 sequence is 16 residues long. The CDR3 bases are TGTGCCAGCAGCTCCCGGACTAGCGGGACGCCCTACGAGCAGTACTTC. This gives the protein CASSSRTSGTPYEQYF.

The CDR3: CASSSGGQKYGYTF. CDR3 DNA: TGTGCCAGCAGTTCCGGTGGACAGAAGTATGGCTACACCTTC. The chain carries TRBV27 and TRBJ1-2, with D possibly being TRBD1 (6 bases). In germline, CDR1 is MNHEY, CDR2 SMNVEV (reference sequence). The CDR3 spans 14 residues. Trimming left V 4 bases short and J 5 bases short, with 14 bases between.

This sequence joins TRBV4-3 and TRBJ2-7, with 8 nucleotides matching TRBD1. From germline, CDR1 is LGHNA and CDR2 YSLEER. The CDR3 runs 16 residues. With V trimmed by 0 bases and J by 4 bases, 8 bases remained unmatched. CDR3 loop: CASSQEGAGGFYEQYF. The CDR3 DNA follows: TGCGCCAGCAGCCAAGAAGGGGCAGGGGGCTTTTACGAGCAGTACTTC.

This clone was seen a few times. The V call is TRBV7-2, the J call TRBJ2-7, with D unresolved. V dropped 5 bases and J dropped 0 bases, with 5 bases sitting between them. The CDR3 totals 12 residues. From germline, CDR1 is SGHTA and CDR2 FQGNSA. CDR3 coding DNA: TGTGCCAGCAGCGCCCACTCCTACGAGCAGTACTTC. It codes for CASSAHSYEQYF.

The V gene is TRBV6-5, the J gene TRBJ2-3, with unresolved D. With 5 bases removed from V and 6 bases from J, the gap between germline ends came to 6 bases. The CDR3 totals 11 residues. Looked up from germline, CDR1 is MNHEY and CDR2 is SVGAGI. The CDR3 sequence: CASSLGDTQYF. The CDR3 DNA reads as TGTGCCAGCAGTCTGGGGGATACGCAGTATTTT.

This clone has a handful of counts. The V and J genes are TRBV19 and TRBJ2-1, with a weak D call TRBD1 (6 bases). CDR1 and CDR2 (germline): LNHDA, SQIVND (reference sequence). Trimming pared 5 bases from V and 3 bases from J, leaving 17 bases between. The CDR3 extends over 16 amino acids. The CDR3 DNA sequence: TGTGCCAGTAGTTTACAGGGTTCCAACCTCTACAATGAGCAGTTCTTC. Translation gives CASSLQGSNLYNEQFF.

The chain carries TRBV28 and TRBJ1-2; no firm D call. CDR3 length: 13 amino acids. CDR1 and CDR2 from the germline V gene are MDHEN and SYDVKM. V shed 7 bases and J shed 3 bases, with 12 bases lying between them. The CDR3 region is CASTLRPDYGYTF. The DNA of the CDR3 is TGTGCCAGCACCCTCAGGCCTGACTATGGCTACACCTTC.

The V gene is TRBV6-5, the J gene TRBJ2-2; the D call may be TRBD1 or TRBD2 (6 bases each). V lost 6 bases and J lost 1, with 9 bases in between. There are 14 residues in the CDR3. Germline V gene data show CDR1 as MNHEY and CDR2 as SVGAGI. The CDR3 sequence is CASREGQNTGELFF. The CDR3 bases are TGTGCCAGCAGGGAGGGACAGAACACCGGGGAGCTGTTTTTT.

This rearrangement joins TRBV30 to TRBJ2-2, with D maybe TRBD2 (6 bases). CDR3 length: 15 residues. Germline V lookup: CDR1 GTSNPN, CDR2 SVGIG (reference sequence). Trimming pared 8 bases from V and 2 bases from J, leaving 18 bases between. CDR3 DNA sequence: TGTGCCGAATCTCCTGGGCGGGATAACACCGGGGAGCTGTTTTTT. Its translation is CAESPGRDNTGELFF. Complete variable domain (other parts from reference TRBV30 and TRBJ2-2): SQTIHQWPATLVQPVGSPLSLECTVEGTSNPNLYWYRQAAGRGLQLLFYSVGIGQISSEVPQNLSASRPQDRQFILSSKKLLLSDSGFYLCAESPGRDNTGELFFGEGSRLTVL.

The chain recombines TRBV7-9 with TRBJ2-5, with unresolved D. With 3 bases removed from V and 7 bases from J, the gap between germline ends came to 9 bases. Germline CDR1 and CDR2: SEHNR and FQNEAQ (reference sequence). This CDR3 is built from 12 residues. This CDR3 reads CASSFMMGTQYF. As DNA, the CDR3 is TGTGCCAGCAGCTTCATGATGGGGACCCAGTACTTC.